Shown below are 25 T cell receptor beta chains from a single sample sequenced in a study of CD8 T cells in Susac syndrome (dated by TCRdb to about 2019). Libraries were made using the immunoSEQ multiplex PCR assay. RNA was extracted with the RNeasy kit and roughly 0.5 to 1 ug was reverse transcribed using random hexamers. Using fastp at Q25 and MiXCR, TCRdb reprocessed the public reads and kept productive beta chains. Every CDR3 protein is listed once, alongside the most common genes and DNA of its rows. The sample profile shows under 150,000 distinct CDR3 sequences; over 75% of them were found once. The ten largest clones capture around 0.49% of the sample. Sample: CD8+ T cells from PBMCs. The receptors originated from a human donor with multiple sclerosis.

The chain recombines TRBV4-3 with TRBJ1-3; no firm D call. Trimming removed 1 base at V and 8 bases at J, with 3 bases between. Germline V gives CDR1 LGHNA, CDR2 YSLEER. This CDR3 region has 11 residues. CDR3 sequence: CASSQGYTIYF. Here the CDR3 DNA reads TGCGCCAGCAGCCAAGGTTACACCATATATTTT.

This chain connects TRBV3-1 to TRBJ1-2; 8 nucleotides match TRBD1. From germline, CDR1 is LGHDT and CDR2 YNNKEL (reference sequence). V gave up 1 base and J gave up 9 bases; unmatched junction bases: 7. CDR3 size: 14 residues. Written as DNA, the CDR3 is TGTGCCAGCAGCCAAGGGACAGGGTTGGGAAGCTACACCTTC. The encoded protein is CASSQGTGLGSYTF.

J is TRBJ2-2 and V is TRBV7-9; 7 nucleotides align to TRBD1. Unmatched junction bases numbered 13, after V lost 5 bases and J lost 4 bases. The length of the CDR3 is 17 residues. Germline V lookup: CDR1 SEHNR, CDR2 FQNEAQ (reference sequence). This CDR3 is CASSPRPGTESTGELFF. In nucleotides, the CDR3 is TGTGCCAGCAGCCCAAGACCCGGGACAGAAAGCACCGGGGAGCTGTTTTTT.

The chain recombines TRBV4-1 with TRBJ2-3; unclear D gene. Germline V lookup: CDR1 MGHRA, CDR2 YSYEKL. The CDR3 contains 14 residues. V shed 3 bases and J shed 8 bases, with 15 bases lying between them. CDR3 amino acids: CASSHLVGTGTQYF. The CDR3 bases are TGCGCCAGCAGCCACCTCGTAGGTACGGGTACGCAGTATTTT.

The J gene is TRBJ2-3, the V gene TRBV7-9, with D perhaps TRBD1 or TRBD2 (7 bases each). CDR1 and CDR2 from the germline V gene are SEHNR and FQNEAQ (reference sequence). Trimming pared 6 bases from V and 2 bases from J, leaving 21 bases between. This CDR3 contains 17 residues. CDR3 protein: CASRSHAGGVNTDTQYF. The CDR3, as DNA: TGTGCCAGCAGATCTCACGCAGGGGGGGTAAACACAGATACGCAGTATTTT. Full variable domain (rest looked up from reference TRBV7-9 and TRBJ2-3): DTGVSQNPRHKITKRGQNVTFRCDPISEHNRLYWYRQTLGQGPEFLTYFQNEAQLEKSRLLSDRFSAERPKGSFSTLEIQRTEQGDSAMYLCASRSHAGGVNTDTQYFGPGTRLTVL.

The chain has TRBV7-8 and TRBJ1-2, with 9 bases that match TRBD1. Germline assignment: CDR1 SGHVS and CDR2 FQNEAQ. J lost 5 bases, V lost 4 bases, and 2 bases had no gene match. CDR3 length: 13 amino acids. In nucleotides, the CDR3 is TGTGCCAGCAGCTCGACAGGGGGGTATGGCTACACCTTC. This encodes CASSSTGGYGYTF.

The chain employs TRBV5-4 and TRBJ1-1; D ambiguous. The V end was cut by 8 bases, the J end by 0 bases, with 17 bases between. Germline assignment: CDR1 SGHNT and CDR2 YYREEE (reference sequence). This CDR3 comprises 15 residues. CDR3 in amino acids: CASRPGSFMNTEAFF. The CDR3 DNA sequence: TGTGCCAGTCGTCCAGGCAGCTTCATGAACACTGAAGCTTTCTTT.

The chain carries TRBV19 and TRBJ1-5; 7 bases match TRBD1. The CDR3 contains 14 residues. From germline, CDR1 is LNHDA and CDR2 SQIVND (reference sequence). After removal of 4 bases from V and 7 bases from J, the junction contained 7 bases not matched to a gene. CDR3 coding DNA: TGTGCCAGTAGTACCAGGGGGGGGAGGCAGCCCCAGCATTTT. This encodes CASSTRGGRQPQHF.

The chain couples TRBV19 to TRBJ1-1; 9 bases align to TRBD1. This CDR3 spans 18 amino acids. Germline V CDR1 and CDR2: LNHDA, SQIVND (reference sequence). V was pared by 5 bases and J by 0 bases, with 13 bases of the junction left unmatched. The CDR3 reads CASSGDRVRRRLNTEAFF. As DNA, the CDR3 is TGTGCCAGTAGTGGGGACAGGGTTAGGAGGAGATTGAACACTGAAGCTTTCTTT.

To note about this clonotype: Its ends do not fully match the called genes, so a read error is possible. The genes are TRBV5-1 and TRBJ2-1; 7 nucleotides line up with TRBD2. The CDR3 runs 21 residues. From germline, CDR1 is SGHRS and CDR2 YFSETQ. CDR3 residues: CASSLDPYGGTLSSSYNGQFF. The CDR3 DNA reads as TGCGCCAGCAGCTTGGACCCATACGGGGGGACCCTCTCGAGCTCCTACAATGGGCAGTTCTTC.

The chain uses TRBV3-1 and TRBJ1-5, with TRBD1 matching over 7 bases. Trimming took 3 bases from V and 5 from J; bases not matched to a gene: 7. This CDR3 is built from 15 residues. Per the germline V gene, CDR1 is LGHDT and CDR2 is YNNKEL (reference sequence). CDR3 protein: CASSQRQGVDQPQHF. CDR3 sequence (DNA): TGTGCCAGCAGCCAGCGACAGGGAGTGGATCAGCCCCAGCATTTT.

This chain connects TRBV5-4 to TRBJ2-1; 9 bases match TRBD2. This CDR3 contains 15 residues. From germline, CDR1 is SGHNT and CDR2 YYREEE (reference sequence). The J segment lost 8 bases and the V segment lost 4 bases, leaving 10 bases of the junction unmatched. The CDR3 DNA reads as TGTGCCAGCAGCGAGGGACTAGCTACGGACGATGAGCAGTTCTTC. As protein: CASSEGLATDDEQFF. The full variable domain, with the rest looked up from reference TRBV5-4 and TRBJ2-1, is ETGVTQSPTHLIKTRGQQVTLRCSSQSGHNTVSWYQQALGQGPQFIFQYYREEENGRGNFPPRFSGLQFPNYSSELNVNALELDDSALYLCASSEGLATDDEQFFGPGTRLTVL.

A single count supports this clonotype. The genes are TRBV4-1 and TRBJ1-5; D gene uncertain. Trimming removed 1 base at V and 4 bases at J, with 11 bases between. The CDR3 spans 15 residues. Germline CDR1 and CDR2: MGHRA and YSYEKL. The CDR3 loop reads CASSQATNSNQPQHF. The CDR3 coding sequence is TGCGCCAGCAGCCAAGCTACAAATTCTAATCAGCCCCAGCATTTT.

The gene calls are TRBV19 and TRBJ2-1, with 8 bases that match TRBD2. The germline CDR1 and CDR2 sequences are LNHDA and SQIVND (reference sequence). The CDR3 loop spans 15 amino acids. V was clipped by 1 base and J by 2 bases; unmatched bases: 1. The CDR3 DNA is TGTGCCAGTAGTATAGGAGCGGGGGCCTACAATGAGCAGTTCTTC. Translation gives CASSIGAGAYNEQFF. Full variable domain (rest looked up from reference TRBV19 and TRBJ2-1): DGGITQSPKYLFRKEGQNVTLSCEQNLNHDAMYWYRQDPGQGLRLIYYSQIVNDFQKGDIAEGYSVSREKKESFPLTVTSAQKNPTAFYLCASSIGAGAYNEQFFGPGTRLTVL.

Written as DNA, the CDR3 is TGTGCCACCAGCAGACGGACCGACCCTAGCACAGATACGCAGTATTTT. This codes for CATSRRTDPSTDTQYF. The chain uses TRBV15 and TRBJ2-3; D not resolved. The germline gives CDR1 LNHNV, CDR2 YYDKDF (reference sequence). The CDR3 has 16 amino acids. The V end lost 2 bases, the J end lost 0 bases, and 12 bases lay between the germline ends.

This chain joins TRBV2 and TRBJ2-7; tentatively, D is TRBD2 (6 bases). The CDR3 is 14 residues long. Per the germline V gene, CDR1 is SNHLY and CDR2 is FYNNEI. Trimming stripped 5 bases from V and 6 bases from J, with 17 bases between. This CDR3 reads CASSRAGSSVEQYF. The CDR3 DNA reads as TGTGCCAGCAGTAGGGCGGGGAGTTCTGTCGAGCAGTACTTC.

The V and J genes are TRBV6-1 and TRBJ2-1; TRBD2 might be the D (6 bases). Germline lookup yields CDR1 MNHNS and CDR2 SASEGT. The CDR3 length is 17 residues. The ends were cut back, 3 bases at V and 10 bases at J, with 25 bases in the middle. The chain's CDR3 is CASSDGGAGTPHWEQFF. CDR3 DNA: TGTGCCAGCAGTGACGGGGGAGCCGGGACTCCGCATTGGGAGCAGTTCTTC.

This chain uses TRBV19 with TRBJ1-5; D remains ambiguous. The CDR3 loop spans 15 amino acids. With 4 bases removed from V and 7 bases from J, the gap between germline ends came to 17 bases. Germline values: CDR1 LNHDA, CDR2 SQIVND (reference sequence). The CDR3 loop reads CASSKAGQFRQPQHF. The CDR3, as DNA: TGTGCCAGTAGTAAGGCAGGCCAGTTTCGGCAGCCCCAGCATTTT.

The chain combines TRBV7-9 with TRBJ1-2, with no clear D. V was clipped by 1 base and J by 0 bases, with 9 bases between them. Germline assignment: CDR1 SEHNR and CDR2 FQNEAQ (reference sequence). The CDR3 runs to 15 residues. Here the CDR3 DNA reads TGTGCCAGCAGCTTAGAATATGGCCCTAACTATGGCTACACCTTC. It is translated as CASSLEYGPNYGYTF.

The sample holds one count of this clonotype. V usage is TRBV19 and J usage is TRBJ1-6; a weak D match, TRBD1 (6 bases). CDR1 is LNHDA, CDR2 SQIVND, per germline (reference sequence). V was trimmed by 6 bases and J by 3 bases, leaving 9 bases between them. This CDR3 contains 14 residues. The CDR3 reads CASSRGGYNSPLHF. The CDR3 DNA reads TGTGCCAGTAGCAGGGGCGGCTATAATTCACCCCTCCACTTT. Full variable domain (rest looked up from reference TRBV19 and TRBJ1-6): DGGITQSPKYLFRKEGQNVTLSCEQNLNHDAMYWYRQDPGQGLRLIYYSQIVNDFQKGDIAEGYSVSREKKESFPLTVTSAQKNPTAFYLCASSRGGYNSPLHFGNGTRLTVT.

This rearrangement joins TRBV5-1 to TRBJ2-2; TRBD1 agrees at 9 bases. The CDR3 length is 16 residues. The junction had 5 bases not matched to a gene; V was cut back by 0 bases and J by 5 bases. Germline lookup yields CDR1 SGHRS and CDR2 YFSETQ. The CDR3 sequence is CASSLDGTGRTGELFF. CDR3 sequence (DNA): TGCGCCAGCAGCTTGGACGGGACAGGGCGGACCGGGGAGCTGTTTTTT. Complete variable domain (other parts from reference TRBV5-1 and TRBJ2-2): KAGVTQTPRYLIKTRGQQVTLSCSPISGHRSVSWYQQTPGQGLQFLFEYFSETQRNKGNFPGRFSGRQFSNSRSEMNVSTLELGDSALYLCASSLDGTGRTGELFFGEGSRLTVL.

This clonotype has just a few counts. The chain carries TRBV6-1 and TRBJ2-2, with D possibly TRBD2 on 5 matching bases. There are 14 residues in the CDR3. Germline CDR1 MNHNS, CDR2 SASEGT. V lost 7 bases, J lost 2 bases, and 11 bases lay in between. CDR3 sequence reads: CASTVGGNTGELFF. In DNA form, the CDR3 reads TGTGCCAGCACGGTCGGAGGTAACACCGGGGAGCTGTTTTTT.

V and J are TRBV25-1 and TRBJ2-2; possible D gene TRBD1, 6 bases. Germline V CDR1 and CDR2: MGHDK, SYGVNS. V was cut by 5 bases and J by 6 bases, with 10 bases left in between. The CDR3 is made up of 13 amino acids. The CDR3 sequence is CASSLKGAGELFF. As DNA, the CDR3 is TGTGCCAGCAGTTTAAAGGGGGCCGGGGAGCTGTTTTTT.

The chain recombines TRBV5-6 with TRBJ2-2; tentative D call: TRBD1 (5 bases). The CDR3 loop spans 14 amino acids. Germline CDR1 SGHDT, CDR2 YYEEEE. The V end was cut by 2 bases, the J end by 5 bases, with 10 bases between. CDR3 nucleotide sequence: TGTGCCAGCAGCTTTCCCAGGGATACCGGGGAGCTGTTTTTT. Translation: CASSFPRDTGELFF.

This chain connects TRBV13 to TRBJ1-1; no clear D gene. V lost 2 bases and J 5 bases, leaving 6 bases between the germline ends. CDR1 is PRHDT, CDR2 FYEKMQ, per germline (reference sequence). This CDR3 comprises 12 residues. The CDR3 reads CASSLLATEAFF. The CDR3 DNA reads as TGTGCCAGCAGCTTATTGGCAACTGAAGCTTTCTTT.